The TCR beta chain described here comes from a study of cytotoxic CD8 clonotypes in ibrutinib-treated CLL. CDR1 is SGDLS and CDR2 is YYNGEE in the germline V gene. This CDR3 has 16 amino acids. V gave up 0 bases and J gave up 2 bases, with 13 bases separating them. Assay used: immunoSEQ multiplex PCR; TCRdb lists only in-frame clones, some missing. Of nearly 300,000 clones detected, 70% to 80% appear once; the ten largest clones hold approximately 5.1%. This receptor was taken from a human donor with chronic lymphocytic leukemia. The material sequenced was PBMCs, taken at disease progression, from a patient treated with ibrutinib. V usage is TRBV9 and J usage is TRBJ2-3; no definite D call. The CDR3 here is CASSVDAESITDTQYF. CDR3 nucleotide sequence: TGTGCCAGCAGCGTAGACGCGGAAAGCATCACAGATACGCAGTATTTT.